The clone carrying this TCR beta chain was seen more than once but under ten times. The antigen is not known. The junction does not match germline at one end; this may be a read error. The data derive from a study of tumor-infiltrating lymphocytes in primary liver carcinoma. The V gene's germline CDR1 is SGHAT and CDR2 FQNNGV. The CDR3 has 13 residues. Starting from about 0.5 ug of total RNA, TCR beta cDNA was produced with a primer in the constant region. Modified slightly, ARM-PCR produced TCR beta libraries over three nested multiplex PCR rounds. For approximately 11 cycles apiece, the opening two PCR rounds ran with TRBV1-TRBV30 forward primers and a C-beta reverse primer. TCRdb redid the calling of the multiplex PCR reads with MiXCR, one entry per CDR3 protein. The profile shows around 60,000 distinct CDR3 sequences, around 64% of them singletons. Without any cell sorting, roughly 18-31 mg of bulk tissue yielded co-extracted RNA and DNA. Every patient in the cohort had a primary liver carcinoma. That carcinoma was treated by surgical resection.

Study-level points and caveats: A significantly higher top-250-clone fraction was recorded for tumors than for blood (p = 0.039).

This clonotype was sampled from a man aged 35 to 55 with primary liver carcinoma and hepatitis B virus infection. The chain links TRBV11-2 to TRBJ1-2; D not certain. Sequencing used liver tumor tissue from sampling region 4. Stated subset: tumor region T4, right-lateral pole. This CDR3 is CASCLDANYGYTF. CDR3 nucleotide sequence: TGTGCCAGCTGCTTAGATGCAAACTATGGCTACACCTTC.